The sample holds many counts of the clone carrying this T cell receptor (beta chain). This specimen comes from a study of T cells in Graves' hyperthyroidism and ophthalmopathy. It was RNA transcripts that yielded the amplified TCR beta CDR3 regions. The primer set for the first-round RT-PCR of the TCR CDR3 was HTBI. TCRdb re-derived calls from the multiplex PCR reads in MiXCR, one entry per CDR3 protein. The table has under 350,000 distinct CDR3 sequences, 20% to 25% seen once. Exclusion of a patient resulted from uncontrolled infection, other autoimmune disease, pregnancy or lactation. J was trimmed by 7 bases and V by 10 bases; bases with no gene match: 11. Germline loops: CDR1 MDHEN, CDR2 SYDVKM. This CDR3 spans 13 amino acids.

The sample taken for sequencing was blood. This TCR was sampled from a woman aged 45-65 years with Graves' hyperthyroidism. The V call is TRBV28, the J call TRBJ2-7; TRBD2 matches at 9 bases. The CDR3 DNA reads TGTGCCAACTCCCAGCGGGAGGTCTGGGAGCAGTACTTC. Translating gives CANSQREVWEQYF.